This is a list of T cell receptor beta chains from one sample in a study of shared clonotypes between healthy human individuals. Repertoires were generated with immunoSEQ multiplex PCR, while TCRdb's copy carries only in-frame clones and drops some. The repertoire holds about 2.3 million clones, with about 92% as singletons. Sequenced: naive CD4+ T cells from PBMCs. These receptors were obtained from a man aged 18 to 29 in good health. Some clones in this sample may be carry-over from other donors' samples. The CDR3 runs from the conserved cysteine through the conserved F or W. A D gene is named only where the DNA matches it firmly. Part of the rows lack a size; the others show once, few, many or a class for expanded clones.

TGCGCCAGCAGCACCTCGCGGGGAAACACCATATATTTT,CASSTSRGNTIYF,TRBJ1-3,TRBV5-1,NA,NA
TGTGCCAGCTGGACAGGGGGACTTAACACTGAAGCTTTCTTT,CASWTGGLNTEAFF,TRBJ1-1,TRBV28,NA,TRBD1
TGTGCCTGGAGACCCGGGTTGACCCAAGAGACCCAGTACTTC,CAWRPGLTQETQYF,TRBJ2-5,TRBV30,NA,NA
TGTGCCAGCAGTTACTCGAGGAAGGGGGCTTACGAGCAGTACTTC,CASSYSRKGAYEQYF,TRBJ2-7,TRBV6-5,NA,TRBD1
TGTGCCAGCAGCGCTTACATCAGGGGGCTCGGAAACACCATATATTTT,CASSAYIRGLGNTIYF,TRBJ1-3,TRBV9,NA,TRBD1
TGTGCCAGCAGCGTAGCGGACAGGGGTGAAGCTTTCTTT,CASSVADRGEAFF,TRBJ1-1,TRBV9,NA,TRBD1
TGTGCCAGCAGTTCGGGACAGCTCGGGGGGGGGACCCAGTACTTC,CASSSGQLGGGTQYF,TRBJ2-5,TRBV6-6,NA,NA
TGCAGCGTTGTCGAAAGGGGACAGTCAGAGACCCAGTACTTC,CSVVERGQSETQYF,TRBJ2-5,TRBV29-1,NA,TRBD1
TGTGCCAGCAGCCCGTCGTTGCAGGGCTACTATGGCTACACCTTC,CASSPSLQGYYGYTF,TRBJ1-2,TRBV9,NA,NA
TGTGCCAGCAGCGACCGGGACAGGGTCTACAATGAGCAGTTCTTC,CASSDRDRVYNEQFF,TRBJ2-1,TRBV11-2,NA,TRBD1
TGTGCCAGCAGCCACGACAGGGCGAGCGTCGGGGAGCTGTTTTTT,CASSHDRASVGELFF,TRBJ2-2,TRBV7-3,NA,TRBD1
TGTGCCAGCAGTTTTGGGGGGGTAAACATTCAGTACTTC,CASSFGGVNIQYF,TRBJ2-4,TRBV28,NA,TRBD2
TGCAGTGCTAACCGTCGGGATACGCAGTATTTT,CSANRRDTQYF,TRBJ2-3,TRBV20-1,NA,NA
TGTGCCAGCAGCTTGGATAGCGGCCTGGTTTACGACAATGAGCAGTTCTTC,CASSLDSGLVYDNEQFF,TRBJ2-1,TRBV5-4,NA,NA
TGTGCCAGCAGGACAGGGGGCCAGGCCAAAAACATTCAGTACTTC,CASRTGGQAKNIQYF,TRBJ2-4,TRBV6-1,NA,TRBD1
TGTGCCAGCCGCCTAGCCCACGAGCAGTACTTC,CASRLAHEQYF,TRBJ2-7,TRBV28,NA,NA
TGCAGCGTTTCCGGCGGCGGGGAGCTGTTTTTT,CSVSGGGELFF,TRBJ2-2,TRBV29-1,NA,NA
TGTGCCAGCAGCAATGGTTACGAGCAGTACTTC,CASSNGYEQYF,TRBJ2-7,TRBV11-3,NA,NA
TGTGCCAGCAGGCTCACAGGGGGCGACTATGGCTACACCTTC,CASRLTGGDYGYTF,TRBJ1-2,TRBV6-6,NA,TRBD1
TGTGCCAGCAGATACACCCGACAGGGAACCGGAGGCTACACCTTC,CASRYTRQGTGGYTF,TRBJ1-2,TRBV28,NA,TRBD1
TGTGCCTGGACGCGGGGGGCCATGAACACTGAAGCTTTCTTT,CAWTRGAMNTEAFF,TRBJ1-1,TRBV30,NA,NA
TGTGCCAGCAGCACTCTCAGTCTCACAGATACGCAGTATTTT,CASSTLSLTDTQYF,TRBJ2-3,TRBV27,NA,NA
TGTGCCAGCAAAGAACAGGCCCCTGGCAACACCATATATTTT,CASKEQAPGNTIYF,TRBJ1-3,TRBV27,NA,NA
TGTGCCAGCAGCTTTTCGGGACAGGGAAACTATGGCTACACCTTC,CASSFSGQGNYGYTF,TRBJ1-2,TRBV11-2,NA,TRBD1
TGTGCCAGCAGCCAGGGAACTAGCGGAGCCTACAATGAGCAGTTCTTC,CASSQGTSGAYNEQFF,TRBJ2-1,TRBV14,NA,TRBD2
TGTGCCACCAGCAGAGCCGGGCTCCTCAGTGGGGCAGATACGCAGTATTTT,CATSRAGLLSGADTQYF,TRBJ2-3,TRBV15,once,NA
TGCGCCAGCAGCCCGGAACCGGGACAGGGGCACGGCTACACCTTC,CASSPEPGQGHGYTF,TRBJ1-2,TRBV5-1,NA,TRBD1
TGTGCCAGCAGTGCCGGGACAGGGTCTCGAGGCGGGGTTCACACTGAAGCTTTCTTT,CASSAGTGSRGGVHTEAFF,TRBJ1-1,TRBV2,NA,TRBD1
TGTGCCAGCAGCCGAGGCAGAAACACTGAAGCTTTCTTT,CASSRGRNTEAFF,TRBJ1-1,TRBV7-2,NA,NA